These T cell receptor beta chains were read from a single sample in a study of OX40 agonist ivuxolimab in advanced cancers. Sequencing used immunoSEQ multiplex PCR; TCRdb keeps in-frame clones, though not all of them. Of about 94,000 clones listed, approximately 90% are singletons. The sequencing here drew on CD4+ or CD8+ T cells sorted from blood, taken in a trial of the OX40 agonist ivuxolimab. Receptor source: an adult with an advanced solid tumor such as melanoma, head and neck, liver or kidney cancer. Each CDR3 is given with its conserved first and last residue. A D gene is named only where the DNA matches it firmly. Clone size is stated in some rows and not others, as once, few, many or a class when expanded.

V gene: TRBV4-1
J gene: TRBJ2-2
clone size: -
D gene: -
CDR3 DNA: TGCGCCAGCAGCCCCCCCAGGGGAACCGGGGAGCTGTTTTTT
CDR3 protein: CASSPPRGTGELFF

V gene: TRBV5-4
J gene: TRBJ2-7
clone size: -
D gene: TRBD1
CDR3 DNA: TGTGCCAGCAGCTCCGGGACAGGGAACTACGAGCAGTACTTC
CDR3 protein: CASSSGTGNYEQYF

V gene: TRBV19
J gene: TRBJ1-1
clone size: -
D gene: -
CDR3 DNA: TGTGCCAGTAGCTCGTGGTCGGGCAAACCGAACACTGAAGCTTTCTTT
CDR3 protein: CASSSWSGKPNTEAFF

V gene: TRBV6-5
J gene: TRBJ2-2
clone size: -
D gene: -
CDR3 DNA: TGTGCCAGCAGTACGGGGCGGCGCGTCACCGGGGAGCTGTTTTTT
CDR3 protein: CASSTGRRVTGELFF

V gene: TRBV27
J gene: TRBJ2-7
clone size: -
D gene: -
CDR3 DNA: TGTGCCAGCAACGATACCAATCGCAGCAGTTGCGAGCAGTACTTC
CDR3 protein: CASNDTNRSSCEQYF

V gene: TRBV21-1
J gene: TRBJ1-2
clone size: -
D gene: -
CDR3 DNA: TGTGCCAGCAGCAAAGGACAGGGATCAGACTATGGCTACACCTTC
CDR3 protein: CASSKGQGSDYGYTF

V gene: TRBV2
J gene: TRBJ2-7
clone size: -
D gene: TRBD1
CDR3 DNA: TGTGCCATCCCGGGACAGAGCTCCTACGAGCAGTACTTC
CDR3 protein: CAIPGQSSYEQYF

V gene: TRBV7-3
J gene: TRBJ1-5
clone size: -
D gene: -
CDR3 DNA: TGTGCCAGCAGCTACGCCACAGGGATTGTTCAGCCCCAGCATTTT
CDR3 protein: CASSYATGIVQPQHF

V gene: TRBV10-1
J gene: TRBJ1-1
clone size: few
D gene: -
CDR3 DNA: TGCGCCAGCAGTGAGAGTATAGTCGGACACGTAGAAGCTTTCTTT
CDR3 protein: CASSESIVGHVEAFF

V gene: TRBV7-9
J gene: TRBJ1-5
clone size: -
D gene: TRBD1
CDR3 DNA: TGTGCCAGCAGCCCCGGGACAGGCAATCAGCCCCAGCATTTT
CDR3 protein: CASSPGTGNQPQHF

V gene: TRBV5-1
J gene: TRBJ2-3
clone size: -
D gene: TRBD2
CDR3 DNA: TGCGCCAGCAGCTTGGGACTAGCGGGGGCACCACCAAAGTGGGGGGATACGCAGTATTTT
CDR3 protein: CASSLGLAGAPPKWGDTQYF

V gene: TRBV5-1
J gene: TRBJ2-7
clone size: -
D gene: TRBD1
CDR3 DNA: TGCGCCAGCAGCTCGGGACAGTTCACCTACGAGCAGTACTTC
CDR3 protein: CASSSGQFTYEQYF

V gene: TRBV19
J gene: TRBJ1-5
clone size: -
D gene: TRBD1
CDR3 DNA: TGTGCCAGTGGGCCCCCTGGGACAGGGAATCAGCCCCAGCATTTT
CDR3 protein: CASGPPGTGNQPQHF

V gene: TRBV19
J gene: TRBJ2-3
clone size: -
D gene: TRBD2
CDR3 DNA: TGTGCCAGTAGTATCTTGCGGGGGGGCCGGACAGATACGCAGTATTTT
CDR3 protein: CASSILRGGRTDTQYF

V gene: TRBV5-6
J gene: TRBJ1-5
clone size: -
D gene: -
CDR3 DNA: TGTGCCAGCAGCTCCTTGGGGGAGAATAGCAATCAGCCCCAGCATTTT
CDR3 protein: CASSSLGENSNQPQHF

V gene: TRBV5-1
J gene: TRBJ2-7
clone size: -
D gene: TRBD2
CDR3 DNA: TGCGCCAGCAGCGACGGGAGGGTGGAACATTACGAGCAGTACTTC
CDR3 protein: CASSDGRVEHYEQYF

V gene: TRBV6-6
J gene: TRBJ2-1
clone size: -
D gene: TRBD2
CDR3 DNA: TGTGCCAGCAGTTACTCTCGCGGGGGGAATGAGCAGTTCTTC
CDR3 protein: CASSYSRGGNEQFF

V gene: TRBV11-2
J gene: TRBJ2-7
clone size: -
D gene: TRBD2
CDR3 DNA: TGTGCCAGCTCTCACTTACCCGGGACTAGCGACTACGAGCAGTACTTC
CDR3 protein: CASSHLPGTSDYEQYF

V gene: TRBV7-6
J gene: TRBJ2-2
clone size: -
D gene: -
CDR3 DNA: TGTGCCAGCAGCTTAGTGCGTAACACCGGGGAGCTGTTTTTT
CDR3 protein: CASSLVRNTGELFF

V gene: TRBV6-4
J gene: TRBJ1-1
clone size: -
D gene: -
CDR3 DNA: TGTGCCAGGCACCGAACTAGGGCTGAAGCTTTCTTT
CDR3 protein: CARHRTRAEAFF

V gene: TRBV10-3
J gene: TRBJ1-1
clone size: -
D gene: -
CDR3 DNA: TGTGCCATCAGTGACAGGGGAAACACTGAAGCTTTCTTT
CDR3 protein: CAISDRGNTEAFF

V gene: TRBV10-2
J gene: TRBJ1-6
clone size: -
D gene: TRBD1
CDR3 DNA: TGCGCCAGCAGCGATTATGGACAGGGTCTCAATTCACCCCTCCACTTT
CDR3 protein: CASSDYGQGLNSPLHF

V gene: TRBV6-4
J gene: TRBJ2-1
clone size: -
D gene: -
CDR3 DNA: TGTGCCAGCAGTGTGGACCGGGACTCCTACAATGAGCAGTTCTTC
CDR3 protein: CASSVDRDSYNEQFF

V gene: TRBV4-2
J gene: TRBJ1-2
clone size: -
D gene: -
CDR3 DNA: TGTGCCAGCAGCCAAGTTCGTTCTAACTATGGCTACACCTTC
CDR3 protein: CASSQVRSNYGYTF

V gene: TRBV4-1
J gene: TRBJ1-3
clone size: few
D gene: -
CDR3 DNA: TGCGCCAGCAGCCACTACATCCACGGGAAGATTCGGAACACCATATATTTT
CDR3 protein: CASSHYIHGKIRNTIYF

V gene: TRBV13
J gene: TRBJ2-4
clone size: -
D gene: TRBD1
CDR3 DNA: TGTGCCAGCAGCTCCCAGGGGGCCCTGGCCAAAAACATTCAGTACTTC
CDR3 protein: CASSSQGALAKNIQYF

V gene: TRBV5-1
J gene: TRBJ2-5
clone size: few
D gene: TRBD2
CDR3 DNA: TGCGCCAGCCTGAGGGGGCACCCACTAGCGGGGGGCCGGGAGACCCAGTACTTC
CDR3 protein: CASLRGHPLAGGRETQYF

V gene: TRBV7-2
J gene: TRBJ2-7
clone size: -
D gene: -
CDR3 DNA: TGTGCCAGCAGCCCCGAAGGGGACCAGAGGGACTCGCGGGGCAAGTACTTC
CDR3 protein: CASSPEGDQRDSRGKYF

V gene: TRBV19
J gene: TRBJ1-1
clone size: -
D gene: -
CDR3 DNA: TGTGCCAGTAGTATAGAGGGGGGGTTTGACACTGAAGCTTTCTTT
CDR3 protein: CASSIEGGFDTEAFF

V gene: TRBV19
J gene: TRBJ1-1
clone size: few
D gene: -
CDR3 DNA: TGTGCCAGTACGGTGGCCGACACTGAAGCTTTCTTT
CDR3 protein: CASTVADTEAFF

V gene: TRBV6-5
J gene: TRBJ1-2
clone size: -
D gene: TRBD1
CDR3 DNA: TGTGCCAGCAGGGACAGGGGCTATGGCTACACCTTC
CDR3 protein: CASRDRGYGYTF

V gene: TRBV5-1
J gene: TRBJ2-7
clone size: -
D gene: TRBD2
CDR3 DNA: TGCGCCAGCAGCTCTAGCGGGGGGGCCTACGAGCAGTACTTC
CDR3 protein: CASSSSGGAYEQYF

V gene: TRBV7-2
J gene: TRBJ2-7
clone size: -
D gene: TRBD2
CDR3 DNA: TGTGCCAGCAGTTACAGCTCAACCTCCTGGCGGGGGGCGCGCTACGAGCAGTACTTC
CDR3 protein: CASSYSSTSWRGARYEQYF

V gene: TRBV9
J gene: TRBJ1-2
clone size: -
D gene: -
CDR3 DNA: TGTGCCAGCAGCGACGATCTAGTTAACTATGGCTACACCTTC
CDR3 protein: CASSDDLVNYGYTF

V gene: TRBV25-1
J gene: TRBJ1-1
clone size: -
D gene: -
CDR3 DNA: TGTGCCAGCAGCAGACCGGGACTAATGAACACTGAAGCTTTCTTT
CDR3 protein: CASSRPGLMNTEAFF

V gene: TRBV19
J gene: TRBJ2-1
clone size: -
D gene: TRBD1
CDR3 DNA: TGTGCCAGTAAATCGAGACAGGGAGACTACAATGAGCAGTTCTTC
CDR3 protein: CASKSRQGDYNEQFF

V gene: TRBV7-9
J gene: TRBJ1-4
clone size: few
D gene: TRBD1
CDR3 DNA: TGTGCCAGCAGCGCGCCCCGGGACAGGGGTGAAAAACTGTTTTTT
CDR3 protein: CASSAPRDRGEKLFF

V gene: TRBV5-1
J gene: TRBJ2-5
clone size: few
D gene: TRBD1
CDR3 DNA: TGCGCCAGCAGCTTGGCTAGAGGGGGCTCGGAGACCCAGTACTTC
CDR3 protein: CASSLARGGSETQYF